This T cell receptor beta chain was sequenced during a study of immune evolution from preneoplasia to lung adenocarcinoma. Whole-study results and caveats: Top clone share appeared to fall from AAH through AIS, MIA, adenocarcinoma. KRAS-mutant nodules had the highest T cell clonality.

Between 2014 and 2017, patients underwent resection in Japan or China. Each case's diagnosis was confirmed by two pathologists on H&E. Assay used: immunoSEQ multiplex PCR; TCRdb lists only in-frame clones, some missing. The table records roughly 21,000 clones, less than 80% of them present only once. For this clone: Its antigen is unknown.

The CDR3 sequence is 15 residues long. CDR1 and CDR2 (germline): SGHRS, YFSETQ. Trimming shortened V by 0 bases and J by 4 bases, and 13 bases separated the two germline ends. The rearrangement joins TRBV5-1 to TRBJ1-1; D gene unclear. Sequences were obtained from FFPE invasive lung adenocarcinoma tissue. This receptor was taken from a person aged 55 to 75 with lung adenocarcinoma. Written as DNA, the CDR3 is TGCGCCAGCAGCTTGGATGTTGGGTTTGGCACTGAAGCTTTCTTT. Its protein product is CASSLDVGFGTEAFF.